This T cell receptor beta chain was found in a study of cytomegalovirus exposure and HLA in healthy donors (dated by TCRdb to about 2017). Broadly, across the study: In an earlier analysis of some 610 of the donors, approximately 300 Gb of sequence data and approximately 120 million unique TCR beta sequences from about 190 million T cells were reported. Roughly 320 gigabases of sequencing data and roughly 80 million unique TCR sequences made up an early release that covered 500 to 700 HLA-typed donors. Of the roughly 410 genotyped donors, roughly 76% were placed in the genetic ancestry cluster associated with self-reported Caucasian donors. The study was designed to test whether signatures of past pathogen exposure could be identified by cataloging public T cell receptors. Using immunosequencing, the study profiled T cell repertoires from 500 to 800 subjects and related those repertoires to cytomegalovirus serostatus. Along with the roughly 670-subject first cohort, a separate validation cohort of over 90 different subjects was used. To predict cytomegalovirus infection status, the study brought together high-throughput TCR immunosequencing, statistical association of individual TCRs with disease status, and machine learning. To study patterns of TCR occurrence, a later analysis re-analyzed previously published TCR beta repertoires from around 700 donors and added high-resolution HLA genotyping. In the later analysis, no new phenotypic data were used to find candidate immune exposures; instead, reliance was placed on TCR beta sequences and their occurrence across donors. To decide whether each TCR beta V gene segment behaved as functional or pseudogenic, an earlier analysis of approximately 620 of the donors relied on high-throughput TCR beta sequencing. Alongside the repertoire data, information on donor age, sex, ethnicity and CMV serostatus was compiled. In a later genetic analysis, genome-wide SNP genotypes for about three fifths of the roughly 670 donors were used, and that subset was treated as a discovery cohort. Every discovery cohort repertoire had been produced on one sequencing platform. Both class I and class II loci were covered by HLA typing, at four-digit resolution. The number of donors typed differed by locus, with roughly 629-640 for A, B, C, DRB1 and DQB1, around 500 for DQA1, 600 to 610 for DPA1, and over 400 for DPB1. Roughly five DR-DQ haplotypes were handled as single units for association and clustering because linkage in the cohort was strong. Among about 400 genotyped donors of the cohort, an average of around 250,000 unique TCR beta nucleotide sequences was sequenced per donor, of which 15% to 20% were non-productive. Study-wide findings and limitations: Only TCR beta chains were sequenced in this cohort, and the absence of alpha or paired-chain data limited detectable features. In vitro tests confirmed that a few of the cytomegalovirus-associated TCR beta chains recognize cytomegalovirus antigens. The study gave a list of about 150 TCR beta chains associated with cytomegalovirus. In a later analysis, most CMV-associated TCR beta chains were found to appear HLA-restricted, with HLA associations seemingly driven largely by CMV exposure. A later analysis found that HLA-associated TCR beta chains were more clonally expanded and had lower generation probabilities than equally common non-associated chains. An earlier analysis of around 500 of the donors showed that most TCR beta V segments appeared in productive rearrangements either about 90% or about 30% of the time, which broadly matched IMGT annotations. Strong co-occurrence of HLA alleles, especially DR and DQ, made assigning TCR associations to individual alleles difficult. HLA typing was unavailable for some donors at each locus, so association tests used only the typed subset. The only immune exposure information available for the cohort was CMV serostatus. Some IMGT-functional V segments, including TRBV6-2 and TRBV6-3, could not be distinguished by the 87-base-pair reads and were therefore excluded. The presence/absence analyses assumed that sequencing depth was roughly uniform across donors, and that assumption may not be true. Across donors, most TCR sequences were observed very rarely, whereas some public TCRs were present in many individuals. A cluster of highly shared sequence variants was judged likely to be a technical artifact of the sequencing pipeline. In a later genetic analysis, fewer N-insertions in productive TCRs were reported among donors in an Asian-associated ancestry cluster than the approximately 670-donor mean. Linkage disequilibrium might explain the correlated functional status among segregating V segments, but an unknown experimental factor could not be ruled out. A further reported finding was that TCR beta sequences accurately predicted the HLA-A and HLA-B alleles for most subjects in the first cohort. It was suggested by the authors that the approach could potentially be generalized to other disease states and immunological phenotypes. The classifier was reported to diagnose cytomegalovirus status with high specificity and sensitivity in both the original cohort and the validation cohort. According to a later analysis, TCR association rates differed among HLA loci, with DRB1 alleles showing the most associated TCRs and HLA-C alleles showing the fewest. In a later analysis, several top co-occurrence clusters were reported to appear linked to parvovirus B19, influenza, CMV and Epstein-Barr virus. A later genetic analysis associated a missense DCLRE1C variant with V-gene and J-gene trimming of TCR beta chains, and an independent cohort replicated the association. Specific HLA alleles were associated with more than 15,000 TCR beta sequences at a false discovery rate of 0.05 in a later analysis. Because counts were too low, 15 to 20 rarely observed V segments, including chromosome 9 orphons, were left out of the earlier analysis of 500 to 650 of the donors.

Library construction relied on the immunoSEQ multiplex PCR assay. The multiplex PCR relied on a mix of 60 forward primers for TCR Vbeta segments and 13 reverse primers for TCR Jbeta segments. A multiplex PCR assay on genomic DNA amplified the CDR3 region of rearranged TCR beta genes. On the Illumina HiSeq System, the amplified TCR beta libraries were sequenced as 87-base-pair reads. Regarding the original processing steps: A later analysis tallied 75 million to 95 million unique TCR beta chains across the 640 or so repertoires, and 10 million to 11 million of those chains were shared by two or more donors. To remove PCR and sequencing errors, raw reads were error-corrected and collapsed into unique sequences using a nearest-neighbor algorithm that merged closely related sequences. Alignment of CDR3 sequences to IMGT reference sequences was used to assign V, D and J gene segments. For a sequence to be retained, a match of at least six nucleotides was required to both a V gene segment and a J gene segment. Rearrangements were classified as productive when the CDR3 lacked stop codons and remained in frame with V and J, and all other rearrangements were classified as non-productive. Following IMGT convention, CDR3 was defined as the stretch from the second conserved V-encoded cysteine up to the conserved J-encoded phenylalanine. The earlier analysis of a few hundred of the donors excluded sequences that lacked an unambiguous match to a single V gene segment. An earlier analysis of about 600 of the donors called V segments functional above 56.7% productive rearrangements and segregating when the between-donor standard deviation exceeded 5%. To diagnose cytomegalovirus status from the catalog of TCR beta chain sequences, a statistical classification framework was built. In a later analysis, TCR nucleotide sequences were compared against IMGT/GENE-DB human TR gene sequences so that V and J genes could be assigned. A later analysis assigned CDR3 sequences and most-parsimonious VDJ recombination scenarios with the TCRdist pipeline. In a later analysis, each TCR beta chain was defined by its CDR3 amino acid sequence together with its V-gene family, and reads without a unique V-gene family were excluded. As a way to deal with suspected cross-contamination and a sequencing artifact, a later analysis dropped 450 to 600 nucleotide sequences that were highly shared and had low generation probability. A later analysis calculated a clonal expansion index for each public chain from normalized within-repertoire ranks of inferred template counts. In a later analysis, generation probabilities were computed with a VDJ recombination model fitted to out-of-frame rearrangements, and the resulting probabilities were checked against IGoR. In a later analysis, hypergeometric tests were used to score TCR-TCR, TCR-HLA and TCR-CMV co-occurrence, with a repertoire-size bias correction applied to TCR pairs. To estimate false discovery rates, a later analysis permuted the HLA or CMV assignments 20 times. In a later analysis, co-occurring TCRs were grouped using DBSCAN, with TCRdist sequence similarity added in when clustering inside HLA-allele-positive subsets. Co-occurrence clustering excluded repertoires with fewer than 30,000 or more than 120,000 public chains, plus five with anomalous nucleotide sharing. This is the immuneACCESS table as TCRdb keeps it, with only in-frame sequences that have V and J called. A part of the clones is gone; compared with another copy, unresolved V genes explain less than half, and the rest is unexplained. That table furnishes V, J and clone size, whereas the DNA furnished D and trimming. The sample table lists about 160,000 clones, roughly four fifths of them with a count of one. The ten largest make up about 1.3% of the sample.

From a lookup of the germline V gene (reference sequence), CDR1 and CDR2 are SEHNR and FQNEAQ. The CDR3 runs 13 amino acids, cysteine and phenylalanine included. This entry keeps only the CDR3 DNA: 39 bases, framed from base 1. This clone was recorded a few times. Its antigen remains undetermined. The junction departs from germline at one end; a sequencing error may be responsible. The cohort comprised some 730 healthy bone marrow donors. At the time of sampling, all cohort members were nominally healthy, though unrecorded immune exposures were likely present. The donor tested CMV seronegative and was one of the 352 seronegative cohort members. A peripheral blood sample was provided by each donor, and peripheral blood mononuclear cells were used for TCR beta sequencing. The Qiagen DNeasy Blood Extraction Kit was used to extract genomic DNA from the blood cell samples.

The chain links TRBV7-9 with TRBJ1-2, with no D gene named confidently. This sequence was found in a man aged 60-69 years in good health and CMV-seronegative. Sequencing was done on a sample of PBMCs. DNA sequence: TGTTCCAGCAGCTCCCGAGGAGGGCGAGGCTACACCTTC. This translates into CSSSSRGGRGYTF. Joined to the reference TRBV7-9 and TRBJ1-2 proteins, this CDR3 gives the full variable domain: DTGVSQNPRHKITKRGQNVTFRCDPISEHNRLYWYRQTLGQGPEFLTYFQNEAQLEKSRLLSDRFSAERPKGSFSTLEIQRTEQGDSAMYLCSSSSRGGRGYTFGSGTRLTVV.